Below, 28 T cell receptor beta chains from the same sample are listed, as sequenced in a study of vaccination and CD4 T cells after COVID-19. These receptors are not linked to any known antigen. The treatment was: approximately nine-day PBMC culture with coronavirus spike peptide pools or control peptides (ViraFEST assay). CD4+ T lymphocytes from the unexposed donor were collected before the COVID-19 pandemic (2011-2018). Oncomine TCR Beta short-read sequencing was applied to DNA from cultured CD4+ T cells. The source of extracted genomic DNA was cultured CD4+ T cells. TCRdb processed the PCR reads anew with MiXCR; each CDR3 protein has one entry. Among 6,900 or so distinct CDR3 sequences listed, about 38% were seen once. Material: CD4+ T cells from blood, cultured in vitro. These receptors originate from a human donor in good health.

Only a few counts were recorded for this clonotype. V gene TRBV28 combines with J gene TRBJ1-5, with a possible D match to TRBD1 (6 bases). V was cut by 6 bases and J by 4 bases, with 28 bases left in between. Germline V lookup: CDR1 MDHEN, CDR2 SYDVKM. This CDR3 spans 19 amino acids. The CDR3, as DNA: TGTGCCAGCAGCCCGATTGGGGGGGGGCGAACGTTTTTGAATCAGCCCCAGCATTTT. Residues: CASSPIGGGRTFLNQPQHF.

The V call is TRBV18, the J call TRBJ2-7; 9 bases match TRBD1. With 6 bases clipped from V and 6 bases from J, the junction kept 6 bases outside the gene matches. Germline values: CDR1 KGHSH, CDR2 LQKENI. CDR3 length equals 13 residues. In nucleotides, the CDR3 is TGTGCCAGCTCCCGGGACAGGGCGGGCGAGCAGTACTTC. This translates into CASSRDRAGEQYF.

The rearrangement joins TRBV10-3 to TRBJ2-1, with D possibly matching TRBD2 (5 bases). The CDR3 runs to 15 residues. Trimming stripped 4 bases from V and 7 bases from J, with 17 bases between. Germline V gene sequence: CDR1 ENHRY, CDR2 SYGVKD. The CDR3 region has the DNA TGTGCCATCAGTGGAGTGACATGGGAGCTGAATGAGCAGTTCTTC. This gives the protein CAISGVTWELNEQFF.

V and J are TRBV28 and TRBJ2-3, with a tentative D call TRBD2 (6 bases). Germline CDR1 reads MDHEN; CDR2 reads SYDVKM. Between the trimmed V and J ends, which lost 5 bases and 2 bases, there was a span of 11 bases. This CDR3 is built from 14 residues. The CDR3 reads CASSGWDSTDTQYF. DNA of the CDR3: TGTGCCAGCAGTGGTTGGGACTCCACAGATACGCAGTATTTT.

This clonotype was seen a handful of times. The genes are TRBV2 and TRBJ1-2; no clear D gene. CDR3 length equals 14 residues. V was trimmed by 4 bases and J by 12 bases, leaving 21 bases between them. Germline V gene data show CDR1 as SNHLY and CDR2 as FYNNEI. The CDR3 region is CASSAIRDAARHTF. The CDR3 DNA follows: TGTGCCAGCAGTGCCATCCGGGATGCCGCCCGTCACACCTTC.

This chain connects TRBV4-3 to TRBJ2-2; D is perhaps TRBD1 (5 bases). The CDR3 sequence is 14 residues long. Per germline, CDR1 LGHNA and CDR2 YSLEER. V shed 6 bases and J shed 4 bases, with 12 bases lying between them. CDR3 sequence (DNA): TGCGCCAGCAGGCCAGGACATATCACCGGGGAGCTGTTTTTT. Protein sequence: CASRPGHITGELFF.

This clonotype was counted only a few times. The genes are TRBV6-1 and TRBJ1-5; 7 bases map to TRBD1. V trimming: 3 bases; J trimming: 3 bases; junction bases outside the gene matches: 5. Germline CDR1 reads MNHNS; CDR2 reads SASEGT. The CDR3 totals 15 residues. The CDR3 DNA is TGTGCCAGCAGTGAGCGGGACAGCTACAATCAGCCCCAGCATTTT. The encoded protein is CASSERDSYNQPQHF.

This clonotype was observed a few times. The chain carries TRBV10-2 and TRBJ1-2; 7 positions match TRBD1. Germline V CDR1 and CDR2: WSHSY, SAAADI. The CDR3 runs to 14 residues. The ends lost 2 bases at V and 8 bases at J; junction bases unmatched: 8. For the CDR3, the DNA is TGCGCCAGCAGTGAGGTCAGGGGGAAGTTCGGCTACACCTTC. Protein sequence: CASSEVRGKFGYTF.

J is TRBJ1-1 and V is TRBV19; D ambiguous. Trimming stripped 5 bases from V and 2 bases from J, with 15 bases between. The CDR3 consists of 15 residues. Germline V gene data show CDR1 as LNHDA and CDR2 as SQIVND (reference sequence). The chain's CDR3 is CASSLNLGPNTEAFF. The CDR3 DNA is TGTGCCAGTAGTCTCAACCTCGGACCCAACACTGAAGCTTTCTTT.

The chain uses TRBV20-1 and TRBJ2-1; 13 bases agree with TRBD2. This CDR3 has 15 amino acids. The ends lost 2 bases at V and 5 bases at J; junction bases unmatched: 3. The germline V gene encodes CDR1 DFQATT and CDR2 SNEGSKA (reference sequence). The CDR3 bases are TGCAGTGCTAGATTACTAGCGGGAGGGAACAATGAGCAGTTCTTC. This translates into CSARLLAGGNNEQFF.

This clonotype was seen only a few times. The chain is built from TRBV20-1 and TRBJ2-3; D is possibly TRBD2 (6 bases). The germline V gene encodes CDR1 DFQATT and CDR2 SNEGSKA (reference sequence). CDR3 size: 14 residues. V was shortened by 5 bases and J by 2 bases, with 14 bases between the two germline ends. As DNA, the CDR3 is TGCAGTGCTTGGGCCGGGGGATTCACAGATACGCAGTATTTT. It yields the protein CSAWAGGFTDTQYF.

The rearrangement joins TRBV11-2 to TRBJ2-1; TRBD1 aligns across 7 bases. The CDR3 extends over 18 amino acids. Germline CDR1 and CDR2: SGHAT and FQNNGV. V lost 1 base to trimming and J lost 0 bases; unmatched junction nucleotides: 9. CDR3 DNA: TGTGCCAGCAGCTTAGTGGCGACAGGGCCCAGCTCCTACAATGAGCAGTTCTTC. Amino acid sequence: CASSLVATGPSSYNEQFF.

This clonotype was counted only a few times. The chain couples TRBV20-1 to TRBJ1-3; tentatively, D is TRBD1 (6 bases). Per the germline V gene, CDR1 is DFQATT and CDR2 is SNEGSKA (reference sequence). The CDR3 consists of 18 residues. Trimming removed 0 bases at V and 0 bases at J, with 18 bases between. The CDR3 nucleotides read TGCAGTGCTAGAGATCTTGGGGGCTCCCAGTCCTCTGGAAACACCATATATTTT. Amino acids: CSARDLGGSQSSGNTIYF.

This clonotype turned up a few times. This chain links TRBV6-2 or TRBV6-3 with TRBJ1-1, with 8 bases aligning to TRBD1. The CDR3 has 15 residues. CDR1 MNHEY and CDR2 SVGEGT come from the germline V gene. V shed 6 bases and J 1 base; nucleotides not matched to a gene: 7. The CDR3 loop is CASSQRTGSNTEAFF. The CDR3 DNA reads TGTGCCAGCAGCCAGAGGACAGGGTCGAACACTGAAGCTTTCTTT.

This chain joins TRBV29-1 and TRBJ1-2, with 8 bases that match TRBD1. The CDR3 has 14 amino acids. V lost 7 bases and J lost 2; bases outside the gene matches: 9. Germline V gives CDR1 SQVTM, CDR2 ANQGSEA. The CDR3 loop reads CSAYQGAGNYGYTF. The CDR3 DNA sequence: TGCAGCGCATATCAGGGGGCTGGCAACTATGGCTACACCTTC.

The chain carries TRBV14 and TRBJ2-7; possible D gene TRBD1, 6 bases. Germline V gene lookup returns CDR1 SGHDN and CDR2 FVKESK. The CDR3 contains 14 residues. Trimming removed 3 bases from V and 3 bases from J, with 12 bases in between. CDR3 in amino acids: CASSHPGQLYEQYF. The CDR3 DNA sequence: TGTGCCAGCAGCCACCCCGGACAGCTCTACGAGCAGTACTTC. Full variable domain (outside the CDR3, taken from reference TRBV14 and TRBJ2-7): EAGVTQFPSHSVIEKGQTVTLRCDPISGHDNLYWYRRVMGKEIKFLLHFVKESKQDESGMPNNRFLAERTGGTYSTLKVQPAELEDSGVYFCASSHPGQLYEQYFGPGTRLTVT.

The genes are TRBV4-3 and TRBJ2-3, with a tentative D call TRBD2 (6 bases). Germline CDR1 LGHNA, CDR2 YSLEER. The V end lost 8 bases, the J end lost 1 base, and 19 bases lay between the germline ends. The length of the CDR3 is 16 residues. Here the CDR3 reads CASGDLTPRGTDTQYF. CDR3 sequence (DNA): TGCGCCAGCGGGGACTTAACCCCTCGGGGCACAGATACGCAGTATTTT.

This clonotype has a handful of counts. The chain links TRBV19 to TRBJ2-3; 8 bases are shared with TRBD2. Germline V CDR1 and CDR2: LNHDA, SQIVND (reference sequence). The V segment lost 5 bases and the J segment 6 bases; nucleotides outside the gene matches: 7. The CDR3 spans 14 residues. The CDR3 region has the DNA TGTGCCAGTAGTCCAGCGGGGGAAGGGGATACGCAGTATTTT. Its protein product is CASSPAGEGDTQYF.

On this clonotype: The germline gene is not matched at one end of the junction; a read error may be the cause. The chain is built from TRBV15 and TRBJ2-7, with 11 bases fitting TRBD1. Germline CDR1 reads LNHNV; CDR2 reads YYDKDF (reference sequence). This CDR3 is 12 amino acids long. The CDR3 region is CATSTGGTGGTF. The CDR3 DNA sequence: TGTGCCACCAGCACGGGCGGGACAGGGGGGACCTTC. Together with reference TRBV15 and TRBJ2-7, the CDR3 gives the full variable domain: DAMVIQNPRYQVTQFGKPVTLSCSQTLNHNVMYWYQQKSSQAPKLLFHYYDKDFNNEADTPDNFQSRRPNTSFCFLDIRSPGLGDTAMYLCATSTGGTGGTFGPGTRLTVT.

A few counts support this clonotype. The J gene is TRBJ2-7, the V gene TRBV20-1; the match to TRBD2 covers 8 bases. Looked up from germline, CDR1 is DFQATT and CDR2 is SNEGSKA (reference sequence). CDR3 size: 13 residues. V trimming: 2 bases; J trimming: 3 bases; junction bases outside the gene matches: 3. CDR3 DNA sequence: TGCAGTGCTAGACTAGCGGGTTTCTACGAGCAGTACTTC. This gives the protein CSARLAGFYEQYF.

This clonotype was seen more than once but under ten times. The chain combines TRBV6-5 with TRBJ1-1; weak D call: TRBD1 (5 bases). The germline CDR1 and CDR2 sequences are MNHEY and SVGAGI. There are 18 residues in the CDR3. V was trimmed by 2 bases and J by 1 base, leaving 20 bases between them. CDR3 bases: TGTGCCAGCAGTTACGGAGGAGGTTGGGGCAGGGAGAACACTGAAGCTTTCTTT. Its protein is CASSYGGGWGRENTEAFF.

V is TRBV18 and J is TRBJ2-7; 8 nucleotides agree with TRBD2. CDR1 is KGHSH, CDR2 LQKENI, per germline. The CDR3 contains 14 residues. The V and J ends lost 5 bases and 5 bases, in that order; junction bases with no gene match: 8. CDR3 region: CASSITRLANEQYF. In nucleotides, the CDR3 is TGTGCCAGCTCAATTACTAGACTAGCGAACGAGCAGTACTTC.

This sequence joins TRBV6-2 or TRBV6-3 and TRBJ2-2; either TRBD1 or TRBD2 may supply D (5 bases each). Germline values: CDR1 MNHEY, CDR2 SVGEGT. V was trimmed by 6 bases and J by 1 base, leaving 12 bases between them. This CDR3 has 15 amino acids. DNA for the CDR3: TGTGCCAGCAGCAGGACGAGGGGGAACACCGGGGAGCTGTTTTTT. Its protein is CASSRTRGNTGELFF.

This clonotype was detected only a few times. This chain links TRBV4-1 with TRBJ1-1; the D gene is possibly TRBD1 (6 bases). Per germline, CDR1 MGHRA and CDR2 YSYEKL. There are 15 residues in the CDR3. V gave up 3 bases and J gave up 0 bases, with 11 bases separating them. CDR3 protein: CASSQTGTLNTEAFF. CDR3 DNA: TGCGCCAGCAGCCAGACCGGGACATTGAACACTGAAGCTTTCTTT.

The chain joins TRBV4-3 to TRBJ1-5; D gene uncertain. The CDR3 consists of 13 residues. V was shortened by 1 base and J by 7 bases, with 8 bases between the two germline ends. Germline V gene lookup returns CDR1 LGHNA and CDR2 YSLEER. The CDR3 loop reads CASSQAMQQPQHF. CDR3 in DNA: TGCGCCAGCAGCCAAGCCATGCAGCAGCCCCAGCATTTT.

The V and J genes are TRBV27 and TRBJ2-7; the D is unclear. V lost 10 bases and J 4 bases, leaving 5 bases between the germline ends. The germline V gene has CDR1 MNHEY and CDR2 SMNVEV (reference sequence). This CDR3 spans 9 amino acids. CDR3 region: CATNYEQYF. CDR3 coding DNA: TGTGCCACCAATTACGAGCAGTACTTC.

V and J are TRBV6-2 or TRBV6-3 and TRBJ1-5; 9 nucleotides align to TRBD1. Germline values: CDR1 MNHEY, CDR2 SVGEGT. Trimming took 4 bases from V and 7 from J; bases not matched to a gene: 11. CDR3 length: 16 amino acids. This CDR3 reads CASSSLDRGPSQPQHF. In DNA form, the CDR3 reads TGTGCCAGCAGTTCCTTGGACAGGGGTCCCAGCCAGCCCCAGCATTTT.

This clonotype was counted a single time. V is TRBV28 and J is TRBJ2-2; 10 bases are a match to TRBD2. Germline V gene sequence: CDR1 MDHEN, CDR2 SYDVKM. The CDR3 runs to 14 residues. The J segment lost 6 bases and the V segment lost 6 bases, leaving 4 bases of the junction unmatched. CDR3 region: CASSPLAGAGELFF. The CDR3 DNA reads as TGTGCCAGCAGCCCTCTAGCGGGAGCCGGGGAGCTGTTTTTT.